This entry lists 27 T cell receptor beta chains sequenced from one sample in a study of T-cell reconstitution after alpha-beta-depleted transplantation in children. It was with unique molecular identifiers that the TCRbeta library was prepared. Each CDR3 protein is one row after TCRdb ran MiXCR on the PCR reads. The sample contains 500,000 or so distinct CDR3 sequences, about 31% of which appear only once. This specimen was PBMCs from the stem cell graft donor, taken from the stem cell graft. The origin of the receptors is a human donor who donated a stem cell graft to a child with aplastic anemia.

This clonotype appeared a few times. This rearrangement joins TRBV12-5 to TRBJ1-1; perhaps TRBD1 as D (6 bases). The CDR3 is made up of 12 amino acids. From germline, CDR1 is LGHNT and CDR2 FRNRAP. Trimming cost V 6 bases and J 11 bases, with 16 bases left between them. CDR3 protein: CASGSRRQAAFF. CDR3 sequence (DNA): TGTGCTAGTGGCTCACGCCGACAGGCGGCTTTCTTT.

This rearrangement joins TRBV28 to TRBJ1-4; 7 nucleotides agree with TRBD1. The CDR3 sequence is 15 residues long. Looked up from germline, CDR1 is MDHEN and CDR2 is SYDVKM. V shed 5 bases, J shed 5 bases, and the junction held 8 bases outside the gene matches. CDR3 residues: CASSPSGQRNEKLFF. The CDR3 nucleotides are TGTGCCAGCAGTCCCTCGGGACAGCGCAATGAAAAACTGTTTTTT.

The genes are TRBV12-3 or TRBV12-4 and TRBJ2-7, with TRBD1 matching 9 bases. V lost 7 bases, J lost 3 bases, and 10 bases stayed unmatched. The CDR3 covers 15 residues. CDR3 residues: CASNFYPGQGYEQYF. For the CDR3, the DNA is TGTGCCAGCAATTTTTATCCGGGACAGGGCTACGAGCAGTACTTC.

The chain carries TRBV6-5 and TRBJ1-1; 8 bases align to TRBD1. The ends lost 0 bases at V and 7 bases at J; junction bases unmatched: 7. The CDR3 extends over 15 amino acids. Germline CDR1 is MNHEY and CDR2 is SVGAGI. The DNA for the CDR3 is TGTGCCAGCAGTTACTCGACCAGGGGGCATGTTGAAGCTTTCTTT. This gives the protein CASSYSTRGHVEAFF.

This rearrangement joins TRBV12-3 or TRBV12-4 to TRBJ1-1; D is uncertain. There are 12 residues in the CDR3. The ends were cut back, 3 bases at V and 4 bases at J, with 6 bases in the middle. The CDR3 bases are TGTGCCAGCAGTTTCCGAGTCACTGAAGCTTTCTTT. Amino acid sequence: CASSFRVTEAFF.

This sequence joins TRBV7-9 and TRBJ2-1; TRBD2 agrees at 9 bases. CDR1 and CDR2 (germline): SEHNR, FQNEAQ (reference sequence). V shed 1 base, J shed 7 bases, and the junction held 8 bases outside the gene matches. This CDR3 has 16 residues. The CDR3 region is CASSLDRGRDRNEQFF. The CDR3 DNA follows: TGTGCCAGCAGCTTAGACCGCGGGAGGGACCGGAATGAGCAGTTCTTC.

This rearrangement joins TRBV6-2 or TRBV6-3 to TRBJ2-3; 7 bases agree with TRBD2. CDR3 size: 13 residues. J gave up 4 bases and V 8 bases, and 6 bases lay outside the gene matches. The germline CDR1 and CDR2 sequences are MNHEY and SVGEGT. The CDR3 protein is CASRGSGADTQYF. For the CDR3, the DNA is TGTGCCAGCCGGGGAAGCGGGGCAGATACGCAGTATTTT.

The chain couples TRBV9 to TRBJ1-2, with D uncertain. V was pared by 4 bases and J by 4 bases, with 14 bases between. The CDR3 length is 14 residues. Germline V gene data show CDR1 as SGDLS and CDR2 as YYNGEE. CDR3 in DNA: TGTGCCAGCAGCCAGCCGGCAGGACTCTATGGCTACACCTTC. Its protein product is CASSQPAGLYGYTF.

The chain couples TRBV25-1 to TRBJ1-2; the D is unclear. V gave up 3 bases and J gave up 11 bases, with 10 bases separating them. Germline V gene lookup returns CDR1 MGHDK and CDR2 SYGVNS. The CDR3 spans 11 residues. CDR3 coding DNA: TGTGCCAGCAGTGACGGGGTTGGTTACACCTTC. Translation gives CASSDGVGYTF.

V and J are TRBV6-5 and TRBJ1-2; tentatively, D is TRBD1 (5 bases). V was trimmed by 4 bases and J by 7 bases, leaving 19 bases between them. CDR3 size: 15 residues. CDR1 is MNHEY, CDR2 SVGAGI, per germline. The CDR3 spells CASSLGAQTGGGYTF. CDR3 sequence (DNA): TGTGCCAGCAGTTTAGGGGCTCAGACCGGCGGTGGCTACACCTTC.

This clonotype was observed a handful of times. The chain recombines TRBV29-1 with TRBJ1-4; TRBD1 might be the D (6 bases). The germline gives CDR1 SQVTM, CDR2 ANQGSEA. The V and J ends lost 4 bases and 8 bases respectively, with 14 bases between them. The CDR3 is 13 amino acids. CDR3 in DNA: TGCAGCGTTGGGGACACGTACTACGAAAAACTGTTTTTT. This gives the protein CSVGDTYYEKLFF.

This clonotype was found many times. The chain links TRBV29-1 to TRBJ1-1, with 7 bases aligning to TRBD1. The CDR3 spans 14 residues. J was trimmed by 4 bases and V by 5 bases; bases with no gene match: 10. CDR1 SQVTM and CDR2 ANQGSEA come from the germline V gene. The CDR3 loop is CSVTQTGLGTEAFF. CDR3 sequence (DNA): TGCAGCGTTACACAGACAGGGTTGGGCACTGAAGCTTTCTTT.

The CDR3 bases are TGTGCCAGCAGCCTCAAAAAGTCGGGACAGGTCCCTTTTTGGCCGGACGGACTGTTTTTT. It is translated as CASSLKKSGQVPFWPDGLFF. The chain recombines TRBV12-3 or TRBV12-4 with TRBJ1-4; 8 bases map to TRBD1. The length of the CDR3 is 20 residues. Trimming took 6 bases from V and 13 from J; bases not matched to a gene: 31.

This clonotype was detected ten times or more. The genes are TRBV7-2 and TRBJ2-3; TRBD1 matches 9 bases. CDR1 and CDR2 (germline): SGHTA, FQGNSA. The CDR3 loop spans 14 amino acids. The V and J ends lost 5 bases and 7 bases, in that order; junction bases with no gene match: 7. CDR3 coding DNA: TGTGCCAGCAGCCTGAGGACAGGGGAGCATACGCAGTATTTT. It specifies CASSLRTGEHTQYF.

This rearrangement joins TRBV9 to TRBJ2-7, with a weak D call TRBD1 (6 bases). V gave up 4 bases and J gave up 5 bases, with 16 bases separating them. There are 14 residues in the CDR3. Germline V gene sequence: CDR1 SGDLS, CDR2 YYNGEE. The CDR3 DNA reads as TGTGCCAGCAGCTCAAGTACAGGGAACCACGAGCAGTACGTC. Its protein is CASSSSTGNHEQYV.

The J gene is TRBJ1-3, the V gene TRBV9; D unclear. Germline CDR1 and CDR2: SGDLS and YYNGEE. The CDR3 contains 15 residues. V gave up 4 bases and J gave up 0 bases, with 11 bases separating them. CDR3 sequence: CASSLTPDSGNTIYF. The CDR3, as DNA: TGTGCCAGCAGCCTTACGCCCGACTCTGGAAACACCATATATTTT. Full variable domain (rest looked up from reference TRBV9 and TRBJ1-3): DSGVTQTPKHLITATGQRVTLRCSPRSGDLSVYWYQQSLDQGLQFLIQYYNGEERAKGNILERFSAQQFPDLHSELNLSSLELGDSALYFCASSLTPDSGNTIYFGEGSWLTVV.

This clonotype was counted between two and nine times. The chain is built from TRBV20-1 and TRBJ2-1; 12 nucleotides line up with TRBD2. CDR3 length: 18 residues. With V trimmed by 1 base and J by 4 bases, 11 bases remained unmatched. Looked up from germline, CDR1 is DFQATT and CDR2 is SNEGSKA (reference sequence). CDR3 nucleotides: TGCAGTGCTAGAGTCCGACTAGCGGGGGCGGGGGGTTACAATGAGCAGTTCTTC. Translation: CSARVRLAGAGGYNEQFF.

J is TRBJ1-1 and V is TRBV28; the D gene is possibly TRBD1 (5 bases). This CDR3 has 15 amino acids. Germline V gene sequence: CDR1 MDHEN, CDR2 SYDVKM. Trimming stripped 8 bases from V and 4 bases from J, with 20 bases between. CDR3 DNA: TGTGCCAGCGGCCCGGATGGGGCGCGTAGCACTGAAGCTTTCTTT. Translating gives CASGPDGARSTEAFF.

V gene TRBV20-1 combines with J gene TRBJ1-1, with no clear D. CDR1 DFQATT and CDR2 SNEGSKA come from the germline V gene (reference sequence). This CDR3 comprises 11 residues. V shed 8 bases and J shed 6 bases, with 13 bases lying between them. CDR3 nucleotides: TGCAGTACGAGTAGAGGGTCTGAAGCTTTCTTT. Its protein product is CSTSRGSEAFF.

The chain joins TRBV20-1 to TRBJ2-5; the D is unclear. Germline CDR1 and CDR2: DFQATT and SNEGSKA (reference sequence). The V gene lost 1 base and the J gene lost 1 base, with 4 bases spanning the gap. This CDR3 comprises 12 residues. In DNA, the CDR3 is TGCAGTGCTAGAGCCAGCCAAGAGACCCAGTACTTC. Translating it yields CSARASQETQYF.

The chain uses TRBV20-1 and TRBJ1-2; 10 bases are a match to TRBD1. V dropped 5 bases and J dropped 6; count of bases not matched to a gene: 3. CDR1 and CDR2 from the germline V gene are DFQATT and SNEGSKA (reference sequence). This CDR3 is built from 12 residues. This CDR3 is CSAPDRGNGYTF. As DNA, the CDR3 is TGCAGTGCTCCGGACAGGGGGAATGGCTACACCTTC.

This clonotype was recorded a few times. V and J are TRBV10-3 and TRBJ2-1; maybe TRBD1 (7 bases). Between the trimmed V and J ends, which lost 4 bases and 8 bases, there was a span of 12 bases. CDR3 length: 13 amino acids. CDR1 is ENHRY and CDR2 is SYGVKD in the germline V gene. The CDR3 DNA reads as TGTGCCATCAGTGGGCAGGGGGGACATGAGCAGTTCTTC. Its translation is CAISGQGGHEQFF.

This chain connects TRBV18 to TRBJ2-1; TRBD1 matches 9 bases. This CDR3 is 15 amino acids long. Trimming cost V 0 bases and J 10 bases; bases outside gene matches: 7. Germline loops: CDR1 KGHSH, CDR2 LQKENI. This chain's CDR3 is CASSPPKTGGGEQFF. In DNA form, the CDR3 reads TGTGCCAGCTCACCACCTAAGACAGGGGGTGGAGAGCAGTTCTTC.

The rearrangement joins TRBV30 to TRBJ1-1; no definite D call. The CDR3 runs 13 residues. V lost 3 bases, J lost 0 bases, and 8 bases lay in between. In germline, CDR1 is GTSNPN, CDR2 SVGIG (reference sequence). The chain's CDR3 is CAWSTQMNTEAFF. The CDR3 region has the DNA TGTGCCTGGAGCACACAAATGAACACTGAAGCTTTCTTT.

The chain combines TRBV20-1 with TRBJ1-5, with D perhaps TRBD1 (5 bases). Germline loops: CDR1 DFQATT, CDR2 SNEGSKA (reference sequence). V lost 3 bases and J lost 8, with 11 bases in between. The CDR3 is made up of 12 amino acids. In nucleotides, the CDR3 is TGCAGTGCTAGCAGGCAGGGAGAGCCCCAGCATTTT. This gives the protein CSASRQGEPQHF.

This clonotype came up a few times. V gene TRBV12-5 combines with J gene TRBJ2-1, with 11 bases fitting TRBD2. Germline V gene lookup returns CDR1 LGHNT and CDR2 FRNRAP. V trimming: 2 bases; J trimming: 12 bases; junction bases outside the gene matches: 6. The CDR3 totals 14 residues. The CDR3 protein is CASGLYTSGSGQFF. For the CDR3, the DNA is TGTGCTAGTGGTTTGTATACTAGCGGGAGTGGGCAGTTCTTC.

This chain links TRBV15 with TRBJ2-7, with 13 bases identical to TRBD2. V gave up 4 bases and J gave up 4 bases; unmatched junction bases: 4. Germline lookup yields CDR1 LNHNV and CDR2 YYDKDF (reference sequence). The CDR3 loop spans 15 amino acids. The CDR3 nucleotides read TGTGCCACCAGCATAGGGACTAGCGGGAAATACGAGCAGTACGTC. It yields the protein CATSIGTSGKYEQYV.